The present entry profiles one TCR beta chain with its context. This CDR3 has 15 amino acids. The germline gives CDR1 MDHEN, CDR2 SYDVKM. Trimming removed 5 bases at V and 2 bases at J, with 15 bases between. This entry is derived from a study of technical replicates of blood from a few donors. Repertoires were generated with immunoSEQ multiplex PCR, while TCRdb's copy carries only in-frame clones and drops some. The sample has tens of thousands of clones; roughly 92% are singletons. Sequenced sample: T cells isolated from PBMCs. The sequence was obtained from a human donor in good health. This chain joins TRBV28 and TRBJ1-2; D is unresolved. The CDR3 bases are TGTGCCAGCAGTCCTCAGGTTACCCCAAACTATGGCTACACCTTC. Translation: CASSPQVTPNYGYTF.